This TCR beta chain came from a study of CD8 T cells in Susac syndrome. Notes on the study in general: That the number of individuals in its TCR sequencing and HLA analysis was relatively small was acknowledged by the study.

About this clonotype: Antigen specificity is unknown.

V was cut by 1 base and J by 0 bases, with 10 bases left in between. CDR3 size: 17 residues. Germline values: CDR1 LNHDA, CDR2 SQIVND (reference sequence). The RNA, about 0.5 to 1 ug, was put through reverse transcription using random hexamers. An immunoSEQ multiplex PCR amplified TCR beta CDR3 over 54 Vbeta and 13 Jbeta. TCRdb processed the immunoSEQ multiplex PCR reads anew with MiXCR; each CDR3 protein has one entry. The sample records 400,000 to 550,000 distinct CDR3 sequences, 75% to 90% being singletons. CD8+ and CD4+ T cells taken from blood had their TCR beta sequenced. TEMRA cells were FACS-enriched, while CD8+ and CD4+ T cells were negatively isolated.

The clonotype comes from a human donor with multiple sclerosis. The sequenced sample consisted of CD8+ T cells from PBMCs. The V gene is TRBV19, the J gene TRBJ1-6; possibly TRBD1 for D (5 bases). This CDR3 reads CASSIGGGHSYNSPLHF. In nucleotides, the CDR3 is TGTGCCAGTAGTATAGGAGGCGGACACTCCTATAATTCACCCCTCCACTTT.